This T cell receptor beta chain was retrieved from a study of T-cell memory formation after mild COVID-19. The trim removed 3 bases at V and 7 bases at J, leaving 4 bases unmatched. Germline V lookup: CDR1 SGHTA, CDR2 FQGNSA. The CDR3 loop spans 13 amino acids. TCRdb called the 5' RACE reads again in MiXCR, with one record for every CDR3 protein. The data show just over 300,000 distinct CDR3 sequences, with 19% seen just once and more than 20% held by the top ten. There are a few counts of this clonotype. Sequenced input: PBMCs or a T cell subset sorted from them (not recorded which). The clonotype comes from a man between 18 and 29 years old who had mild COVID-19 (a few samples of this study predate the infection). Cell type and time point are not known. The rearrangement joins TRBV7-2 to TRBJ1-2; 8 bases align to TRBD1. CDR3 protein: CASSFGQGSGYTF. CDR3 nucleotide sequence: TGTGCCAGCAGCTTCGGACAGGGTAGTGGCTACACCTTC. The full variable domain, in which reference TRBV7-2 and TRBJ1-2 provide the parts outside the CDR3, is GAGVSQSPSNKVTEKGKDVELRCDPISGHTALYWYRQSLGQGLEFLIYFQGNSAPDKSGLPSDRFSAERTGGSVSTLTIQRTQQEDSAVYLCASSFGQGSGYTFGSGTRLTVV.